The subject of this entry is one T cell receptor beta chain. Germline V gives CDR1 MNHNY, CDR2 SVGAGI (reference sequence). V shed 1 base, J shed 2 bases, and the junction held 3 bases outside the gene matches. The CDR3 spans 15 residues. Source study methods: Nucleated cell counts were estimated from reference gene primer amplification. TCRdb's copy holds only in-frame clones and misses some; the assay was immunoSEQ multiplex PCR. The V and J calls and clone size were taken over from that table, and D and trimming were inferred from the DNA. The sample shows about 160,000 clones, roughly 87% of them seen only once. The data belong to a study of blood T cell repertoires in COVID-19. As for the study in general: Acute-phase and convalescent COVID-19 samples originated in the United States, Italy and Spain. PBMCs, B-cell-depleted T cells, or T cells provided the cDNA or gDNA that made up the material.

V usage is TRBV6-6 and J usage is TRBJ1-1; 8 nucleotides match TRBD1. The source of this sequence is a woman aged 55-70 years who had recovered from COVID-19. The sample consisted of peripheral blood. This chain's CDR3 is CASSYLGQVNTEAFF. As DNA, the CDR3 is TGTGCCAGCAGTTACTTGGGACAGGTTAACACTGAAGCTTTCTTT.